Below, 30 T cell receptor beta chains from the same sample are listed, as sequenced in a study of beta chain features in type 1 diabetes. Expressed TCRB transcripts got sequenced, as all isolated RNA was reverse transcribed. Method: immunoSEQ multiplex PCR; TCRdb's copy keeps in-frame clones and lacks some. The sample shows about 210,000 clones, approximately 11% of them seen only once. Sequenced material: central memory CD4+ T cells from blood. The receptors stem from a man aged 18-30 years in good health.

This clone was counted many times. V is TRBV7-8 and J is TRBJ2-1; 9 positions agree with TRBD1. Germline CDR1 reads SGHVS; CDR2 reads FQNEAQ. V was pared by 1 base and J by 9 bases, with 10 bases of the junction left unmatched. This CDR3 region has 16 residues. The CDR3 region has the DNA TGTGCCAGCAGCTTAGTATGGGGACAGGGAGGGGCTGAGCAGTTCTTC. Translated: CASSLVWGQGGAEQFF.

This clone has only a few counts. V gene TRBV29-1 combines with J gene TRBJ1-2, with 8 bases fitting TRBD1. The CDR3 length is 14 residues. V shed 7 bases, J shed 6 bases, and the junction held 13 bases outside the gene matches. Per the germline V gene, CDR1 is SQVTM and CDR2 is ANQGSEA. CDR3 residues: CSAGPSDRDNGYTF. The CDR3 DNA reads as TGCAGCGCCGGACCCTCGGACAGGGACAATGGCTACACCTTC.

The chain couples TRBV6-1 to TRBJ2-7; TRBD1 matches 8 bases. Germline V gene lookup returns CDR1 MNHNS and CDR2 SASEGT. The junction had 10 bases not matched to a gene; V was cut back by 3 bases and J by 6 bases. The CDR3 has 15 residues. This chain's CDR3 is CASSDPPDRALEQYF. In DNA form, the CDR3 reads TGTGCCAGCAGTGACCCGCCGGACAGGGCCCTCGAGCAGTACTTC.

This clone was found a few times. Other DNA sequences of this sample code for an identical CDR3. The CDR3: CALRETNTGELFF. In DNA, the CDR3 is TGTGCCCTCCGGGAGACGAACACCGGGGAGCTGTTTTTT. The chain links TRBV2 to TRBJ2-2; D is perhaps TRBD2 (6 bases). This CDR3 region has 13 residues. Per germline, CDR1 SNHLY and CDR2 FYNNEI. Trimming cost V 11 bases and J 0 bases, with 10 bases left between them.

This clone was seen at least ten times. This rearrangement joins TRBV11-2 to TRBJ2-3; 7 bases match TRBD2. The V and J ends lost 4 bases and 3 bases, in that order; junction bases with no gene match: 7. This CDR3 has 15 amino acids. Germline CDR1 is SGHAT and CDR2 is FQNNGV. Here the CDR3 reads CASSYSAGVTDTQYF. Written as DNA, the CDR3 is TGTGCCAGCAGCTACAGCGCGGGAGTGACAGATACGCAGTATTTT.

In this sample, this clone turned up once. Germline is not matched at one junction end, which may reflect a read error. The CDR3 bases are TGTGCCAGCAGTCGGGCCGACAGGCCGTTCTTC. Translation: CASSRADRPFF. The J gene is TRBJ2-7, the V gene TRBV5-6; TRBD1 might be the D (6 bases). Germline V gene lookup returns CDR1 SGHDT and CDR2 YYEEEE. This CDR3 spans 11 amino acids.

The CDR3 DNA follows: TGTGCCAGCAGCCCCGACAACGGGGCCAACGTCCTGACTTTC. Residues: CASSPDNGANVLTF. This chain links TRBV9 with TRBJ2-6, with D unclear. Trimming stripped 4 bases from V and 4 bases from J, with 9 bases between. This CDR3 has 14 amino acids. The germline CDR1 and CDR2 sequences are SGDLS and YYNGEE.

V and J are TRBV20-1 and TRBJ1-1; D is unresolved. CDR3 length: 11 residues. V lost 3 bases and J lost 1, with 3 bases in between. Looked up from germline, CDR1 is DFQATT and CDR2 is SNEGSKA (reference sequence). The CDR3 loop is CSASQNTEAFF. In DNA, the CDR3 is TGCAGTGCTAGTCAGAACACTGAAGCTTTCTTT.

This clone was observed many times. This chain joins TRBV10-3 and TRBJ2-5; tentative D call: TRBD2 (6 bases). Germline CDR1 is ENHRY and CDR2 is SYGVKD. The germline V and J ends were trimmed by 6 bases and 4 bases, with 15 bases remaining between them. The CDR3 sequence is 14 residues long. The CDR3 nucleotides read TGTGCCATCAGATCTTCGGAGGGCCTAGAGACCCAGTACTTC. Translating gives CAIRSSEGLETQYF.

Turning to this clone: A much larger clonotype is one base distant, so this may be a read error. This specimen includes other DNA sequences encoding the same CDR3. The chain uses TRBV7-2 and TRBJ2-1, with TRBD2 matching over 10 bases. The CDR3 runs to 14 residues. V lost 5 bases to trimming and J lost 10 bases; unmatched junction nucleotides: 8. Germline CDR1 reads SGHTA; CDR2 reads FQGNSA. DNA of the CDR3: TGTGCCAGCAGCCGGGGGCTAGCGGGAGAAGAGCAGTTCTTC. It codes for CASSRGLAGEEQFF.

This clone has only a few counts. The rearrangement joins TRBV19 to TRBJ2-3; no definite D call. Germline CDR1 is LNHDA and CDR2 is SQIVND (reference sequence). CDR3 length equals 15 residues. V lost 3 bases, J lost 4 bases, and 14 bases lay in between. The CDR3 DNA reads TGTGCCAGTAGTATTAGGACCGGCTTCTCAGATACGCAGTATTTT. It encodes CASSIRTGFSDTQYF.

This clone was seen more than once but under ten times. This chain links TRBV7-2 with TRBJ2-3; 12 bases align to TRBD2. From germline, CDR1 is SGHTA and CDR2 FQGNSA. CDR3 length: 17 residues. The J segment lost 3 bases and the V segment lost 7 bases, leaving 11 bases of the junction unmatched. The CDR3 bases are TGTGCCAGCAAGGCTCGACTAGCGGGAGCGTCAACAGATACGCAGTATTTT. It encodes CASKARLAGASTDTQYF. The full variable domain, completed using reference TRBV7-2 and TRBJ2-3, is GAGVSQSPSNKVTEKGKDVELRCDPISGHTALYWYRQSLGQGLEFLIYFQGNSAPDKSGLPSDRFSAERTGGSVSTLTIQRTQQEDSAVYLCASKARLAGASTDTQYFGPGTRLTVL.

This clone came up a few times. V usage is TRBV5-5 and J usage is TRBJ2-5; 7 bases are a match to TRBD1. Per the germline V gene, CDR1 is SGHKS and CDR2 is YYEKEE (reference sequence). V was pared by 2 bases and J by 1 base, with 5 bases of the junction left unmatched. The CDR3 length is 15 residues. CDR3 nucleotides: TGTGCCAGCAGCTTTTACAGGGGCATCCAAGAGACCCAGTACTTC. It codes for CASSFYRGIQETQYF.

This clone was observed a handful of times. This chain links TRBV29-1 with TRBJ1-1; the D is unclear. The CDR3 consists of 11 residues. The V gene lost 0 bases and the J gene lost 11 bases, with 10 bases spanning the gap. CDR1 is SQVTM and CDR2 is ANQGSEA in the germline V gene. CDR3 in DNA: TGCAGCGTTGAAGAAAATAGAGGGGCTTTCTTT. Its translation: CSVEENRGAFF.

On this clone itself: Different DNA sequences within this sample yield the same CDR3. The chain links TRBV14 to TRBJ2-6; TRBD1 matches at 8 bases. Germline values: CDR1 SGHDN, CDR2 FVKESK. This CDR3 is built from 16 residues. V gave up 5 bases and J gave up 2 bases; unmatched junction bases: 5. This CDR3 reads CASSRQGKAGANVLTF. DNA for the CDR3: TGTGCCAGCAGCAGACAGGGGAAGGCTGGGGCCAACGTCCTGACTTTC.

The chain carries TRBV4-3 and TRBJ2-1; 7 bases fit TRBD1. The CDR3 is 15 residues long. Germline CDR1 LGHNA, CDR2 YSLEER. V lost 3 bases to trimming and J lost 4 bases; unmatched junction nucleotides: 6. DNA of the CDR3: TGCGCCAGCAGCCATTACCGGGACAGTTACAATGAGCAGTTCTTC. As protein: CASSHYRDSYNEQFF.

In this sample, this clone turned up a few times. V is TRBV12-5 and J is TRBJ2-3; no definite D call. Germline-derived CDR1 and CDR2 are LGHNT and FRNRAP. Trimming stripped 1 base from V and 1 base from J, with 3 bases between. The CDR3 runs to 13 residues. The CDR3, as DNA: TGTGCTAGTGGTTTGGGCGGCACAGATACGCAGTATTTT. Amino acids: CASGLGGTDTQYF. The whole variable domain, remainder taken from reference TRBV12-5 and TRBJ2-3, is DARVTQTPRHKVTEMGQEVTMRCQPILGHNTVFWYRQTMMQGLELLAYFRNRAPLDDSGMPKDRFSAEMPDATLATLKIQPSEPRDSAVYFCASGLGGTDTQYFGPGTRLTVL.

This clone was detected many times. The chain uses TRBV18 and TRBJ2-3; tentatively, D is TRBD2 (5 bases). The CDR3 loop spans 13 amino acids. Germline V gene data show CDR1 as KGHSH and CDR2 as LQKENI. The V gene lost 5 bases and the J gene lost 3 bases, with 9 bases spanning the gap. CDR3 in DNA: TGTGCCAGCTCAGAGGGAGCTACAGATACGCAGTATTTT. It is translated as CASSEGATDTQYF.

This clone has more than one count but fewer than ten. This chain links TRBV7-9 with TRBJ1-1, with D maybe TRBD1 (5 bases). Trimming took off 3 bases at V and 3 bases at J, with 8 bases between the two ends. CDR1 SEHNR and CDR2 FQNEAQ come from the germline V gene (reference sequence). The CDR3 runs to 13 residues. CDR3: CASSLSRDTEAFF. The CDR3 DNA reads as TGTGCCAGCAGCTTGAGCAGGGACACTGAAGCTTTCTTT.

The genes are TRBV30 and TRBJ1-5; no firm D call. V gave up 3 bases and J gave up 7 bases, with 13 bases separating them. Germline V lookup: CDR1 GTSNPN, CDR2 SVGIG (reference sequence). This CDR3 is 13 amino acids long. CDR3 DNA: TGTGCCTGGAGCGGCCGGAGCGGGCAGCCCCAGCATTTT. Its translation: CAWSGRSGQPQHF.

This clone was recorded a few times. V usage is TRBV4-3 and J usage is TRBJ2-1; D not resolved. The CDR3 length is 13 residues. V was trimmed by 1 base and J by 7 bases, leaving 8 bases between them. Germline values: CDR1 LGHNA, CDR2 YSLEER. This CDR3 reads CASSQVAANEQFF. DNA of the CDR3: TGCGCCAGCAGCCAAGTAGCAGCTAATGAGCAGTTCTTC.

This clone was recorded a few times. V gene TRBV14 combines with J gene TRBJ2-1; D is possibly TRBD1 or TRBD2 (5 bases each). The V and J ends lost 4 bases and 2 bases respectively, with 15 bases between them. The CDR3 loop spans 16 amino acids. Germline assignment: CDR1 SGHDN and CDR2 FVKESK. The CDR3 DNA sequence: TGTGCCAGCAGCCGACCGGGGCCCGAACCCTACAATGAGCAGTTCTTC. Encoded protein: CASSRPGPEPYNEQFF.

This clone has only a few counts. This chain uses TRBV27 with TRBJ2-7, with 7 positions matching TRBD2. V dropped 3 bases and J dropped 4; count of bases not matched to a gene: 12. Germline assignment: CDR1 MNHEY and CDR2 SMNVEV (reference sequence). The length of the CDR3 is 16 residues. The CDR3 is CASSFSRGSKRYEQYF. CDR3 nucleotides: TGTGCCAGCAGTTTTAGTCGCGGGAGTAAGCGTTACGAGCAGTACTTC.

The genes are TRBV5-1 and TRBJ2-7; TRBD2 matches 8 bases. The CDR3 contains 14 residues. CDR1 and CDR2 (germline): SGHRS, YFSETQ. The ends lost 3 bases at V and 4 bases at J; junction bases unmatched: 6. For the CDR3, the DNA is TGCGCCAGCAGCTCCCTAACTAGCGGATACGAGCAGTACTTC. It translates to CASSSLTSGYEQYF. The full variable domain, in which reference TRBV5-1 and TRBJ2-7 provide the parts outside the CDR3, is KAGVTQTPRYLIKTRGQQVTLSCSPISGHRSVSWYQQTPGQGLQFLFEYFSETQRNKGNFPGRFSGRQFSNSRSEMNVSTLELGDSALYLCASSSLTSGYEQYFGPGTRLTVT.

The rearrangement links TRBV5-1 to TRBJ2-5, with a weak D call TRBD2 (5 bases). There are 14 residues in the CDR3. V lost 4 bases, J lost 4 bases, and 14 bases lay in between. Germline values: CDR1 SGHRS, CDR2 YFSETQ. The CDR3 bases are TGCGCCAGCAGCAGGGCGGAGGTCCCAGAGACCCAGTACTTC. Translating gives CASSRAEVPETQYF.

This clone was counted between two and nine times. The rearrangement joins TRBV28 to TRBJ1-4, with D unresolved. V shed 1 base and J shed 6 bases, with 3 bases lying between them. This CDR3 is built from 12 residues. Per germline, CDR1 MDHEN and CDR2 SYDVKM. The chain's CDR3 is CASSLSHEKLFF. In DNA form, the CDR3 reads TGTGCCAGCAGTTTATCGCATGAAAAACTGTTTTTT.

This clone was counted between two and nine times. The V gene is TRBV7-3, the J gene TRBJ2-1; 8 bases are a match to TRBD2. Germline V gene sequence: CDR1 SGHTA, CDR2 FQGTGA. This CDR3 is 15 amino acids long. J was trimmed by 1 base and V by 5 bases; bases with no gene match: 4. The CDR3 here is CASSLLAASYNEQFF. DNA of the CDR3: TGTGCCAGCAGCCTACTAGCGGCTTCCTACAATGAGCAGTTCTTC.

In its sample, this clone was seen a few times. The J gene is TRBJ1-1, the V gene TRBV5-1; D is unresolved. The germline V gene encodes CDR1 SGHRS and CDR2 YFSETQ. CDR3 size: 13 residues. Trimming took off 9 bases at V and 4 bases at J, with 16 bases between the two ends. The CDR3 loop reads CATALTRVTEAFF. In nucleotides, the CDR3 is TGCGCCACCGCACTTACACGGGTCACTGAAGCTTTCTTT.

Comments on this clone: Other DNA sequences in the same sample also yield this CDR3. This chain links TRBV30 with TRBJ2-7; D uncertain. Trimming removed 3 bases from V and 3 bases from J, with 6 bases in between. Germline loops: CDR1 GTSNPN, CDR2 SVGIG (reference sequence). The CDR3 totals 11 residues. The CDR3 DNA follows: TGTGCCTGGAGCCTAAGCTACGAGCAGTACTTC. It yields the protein CAWSLSYEQYF.

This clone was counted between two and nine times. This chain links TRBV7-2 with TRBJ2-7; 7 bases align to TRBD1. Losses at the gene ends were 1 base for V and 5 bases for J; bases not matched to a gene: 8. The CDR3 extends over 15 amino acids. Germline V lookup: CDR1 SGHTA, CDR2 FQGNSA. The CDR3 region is CASSLGLWQGDEQYF. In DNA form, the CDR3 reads TGTGCCAGCAGCTTAGGGTTATGGCAGGGGGACGAGCAGTACTTC.